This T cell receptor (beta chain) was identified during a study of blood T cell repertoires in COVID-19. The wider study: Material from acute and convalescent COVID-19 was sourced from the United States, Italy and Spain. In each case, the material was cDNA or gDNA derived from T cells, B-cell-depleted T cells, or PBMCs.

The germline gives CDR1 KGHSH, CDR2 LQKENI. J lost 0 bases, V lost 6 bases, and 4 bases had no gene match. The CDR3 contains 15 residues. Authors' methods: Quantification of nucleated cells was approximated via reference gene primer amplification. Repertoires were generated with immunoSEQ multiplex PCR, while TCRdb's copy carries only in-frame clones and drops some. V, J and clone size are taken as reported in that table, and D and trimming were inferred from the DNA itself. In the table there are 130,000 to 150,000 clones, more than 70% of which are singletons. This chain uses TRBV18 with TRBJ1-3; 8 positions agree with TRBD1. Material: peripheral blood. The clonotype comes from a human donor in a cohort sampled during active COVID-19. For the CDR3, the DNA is TGTGCCAGCTCCTCGACAGGGGTCTCTGGAAACACCATATATTTT. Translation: CASSSTGVSGNTIYF.